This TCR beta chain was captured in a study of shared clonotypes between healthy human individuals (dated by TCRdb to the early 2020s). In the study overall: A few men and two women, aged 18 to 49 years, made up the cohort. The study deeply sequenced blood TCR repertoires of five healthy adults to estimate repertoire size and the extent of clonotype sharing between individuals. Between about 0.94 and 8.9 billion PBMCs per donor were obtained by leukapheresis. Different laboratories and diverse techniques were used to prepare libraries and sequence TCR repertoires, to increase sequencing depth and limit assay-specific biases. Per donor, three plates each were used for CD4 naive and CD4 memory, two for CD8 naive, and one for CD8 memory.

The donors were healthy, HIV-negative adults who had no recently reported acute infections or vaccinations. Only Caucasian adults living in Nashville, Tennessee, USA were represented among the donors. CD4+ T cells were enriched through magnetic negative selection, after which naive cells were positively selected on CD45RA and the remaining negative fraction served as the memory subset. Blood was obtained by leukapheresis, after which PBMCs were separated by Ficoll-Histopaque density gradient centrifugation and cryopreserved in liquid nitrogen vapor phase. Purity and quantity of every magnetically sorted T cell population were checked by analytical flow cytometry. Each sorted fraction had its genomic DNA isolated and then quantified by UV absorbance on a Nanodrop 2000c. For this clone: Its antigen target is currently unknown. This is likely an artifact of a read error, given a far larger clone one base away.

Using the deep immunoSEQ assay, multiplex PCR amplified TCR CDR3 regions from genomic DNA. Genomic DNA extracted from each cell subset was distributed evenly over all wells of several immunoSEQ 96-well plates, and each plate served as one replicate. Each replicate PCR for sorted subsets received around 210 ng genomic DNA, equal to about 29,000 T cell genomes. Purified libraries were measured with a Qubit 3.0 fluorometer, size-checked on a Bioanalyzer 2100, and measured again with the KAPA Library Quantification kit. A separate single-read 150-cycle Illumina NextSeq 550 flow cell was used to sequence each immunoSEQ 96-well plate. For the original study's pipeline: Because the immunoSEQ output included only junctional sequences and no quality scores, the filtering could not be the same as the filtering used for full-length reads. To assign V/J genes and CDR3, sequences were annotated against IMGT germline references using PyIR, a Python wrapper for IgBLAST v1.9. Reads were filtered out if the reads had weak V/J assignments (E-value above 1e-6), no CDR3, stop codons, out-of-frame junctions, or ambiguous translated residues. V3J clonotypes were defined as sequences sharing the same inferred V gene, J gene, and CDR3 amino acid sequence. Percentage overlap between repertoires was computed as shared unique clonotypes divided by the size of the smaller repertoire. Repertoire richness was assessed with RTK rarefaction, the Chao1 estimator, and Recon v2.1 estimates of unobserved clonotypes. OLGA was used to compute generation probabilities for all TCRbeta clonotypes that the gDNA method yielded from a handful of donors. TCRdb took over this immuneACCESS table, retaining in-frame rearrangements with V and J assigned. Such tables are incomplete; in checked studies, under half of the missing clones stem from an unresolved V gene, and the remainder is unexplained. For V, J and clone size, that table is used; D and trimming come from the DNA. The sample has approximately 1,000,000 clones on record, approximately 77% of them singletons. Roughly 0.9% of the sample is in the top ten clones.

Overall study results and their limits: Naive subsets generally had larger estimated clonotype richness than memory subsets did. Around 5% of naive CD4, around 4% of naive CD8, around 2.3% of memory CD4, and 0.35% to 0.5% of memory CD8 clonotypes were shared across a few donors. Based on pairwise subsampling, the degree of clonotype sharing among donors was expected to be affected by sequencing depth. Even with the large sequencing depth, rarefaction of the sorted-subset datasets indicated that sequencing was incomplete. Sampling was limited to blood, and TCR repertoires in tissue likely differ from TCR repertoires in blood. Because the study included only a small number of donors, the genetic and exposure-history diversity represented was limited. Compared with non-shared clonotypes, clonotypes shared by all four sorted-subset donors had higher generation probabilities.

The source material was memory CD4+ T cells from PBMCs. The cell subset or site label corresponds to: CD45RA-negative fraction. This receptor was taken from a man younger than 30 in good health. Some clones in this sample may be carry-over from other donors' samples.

The nucleotides are TGCGCCAGCAACTGGGGTAACTCCTACAATGAGCAGTTCTTC. It encodes CASNWGNSYNEQFF. Rearrangement joined TRBV5-1 to TRBJ2-1; the D gene assignment is ambiguous. The germline V gene gives CDR1 as SGHRS and CDR2 as YFSETQ. The CDR3, from cysteine to phenylalanine, totals 14 residues. Solely the CDR3 DNA is kept, with 42 bases framed from the first base. Between the V and J ends, shortened by 6 bases and 0 bases respectively, the junction contains 10 bases.